This TCR beta chain was obtained from a study of post-analysis software for immune sequencing data. The wider study: Disease courses included relapsing-remitting, secondary progressive and progressive-relapsing multiple sclerosis. Study outcomes and limitations: Elevated frequency relative to controls characterized roughly 5 TRBV segments in patients, TRBV5-6, TRBV5-1 and TRBV20-1 among them.

The CDR3 is 13 amino acids. In germline, CDR1 is MNHEY, CDR2 SMNVEV (reference sequence). Between the trimmed V and J ends, which lost 7 bases and 7 bases, there was a span of 15 bases. Unique molecular identifiers were present in the TCR beta cDNA libraries. Via MiXCR, TCRdb re-called the PCR reads, giving one row per CDR3 protein. Of some 450,000 distinct CDR3 sequences in the sample, 45% were seen once. This clonotype has a handful of counts. What it recognizes is unknown. V is TRBV27 and J is TRBJ2-3, with D uncertain. Sequenced material: blood. The sequence was collected from a girl under 18 with multiple sclerosis. This CDR3 is CASTSTGTNTQYF. The CDR3, as DNA: TGTGCCAGCACTTCTACCGGAACTAATACGCAGTATTTT.